This T cell receptor (beta chain) is from a study of blood T cell repertoires in COVID-19 (dated by TCRdb to 2018 to 2020). Turning to the overall study: Samples covering the acute and convalescent phases of COVID-19 were provided by collaborators in the United States, Italy and Spain. The material from the prospective study consisted of cDNA or gDNA derived from T cells, B-cell-depleted T cells, or PBMCs. Subjects who had been exposed to COVID-19, were actively infected with it, or had recovered from it provided the deeply sampled blood TCRbeta repertoires that made up the dataset. The repertoires were made available in a free public database intended to serve as a resource for research on the immune response to SARS-CoV-2. The samples were drawn from the first 160 participants of the ongoing ImmuneRACE study and from 1,254 subjects provided by 6 global collaborators. Nearly every sample came with metadata listing a de-identified subject ID, COVID-19 status, age in years and sex. Where available, HLA class I and class II types were taken from metadata supplied by the sample provider and were not determined by assay-based typing.

Collaborating institutions collected whole blood in K2EDTA tubes following their own protocols. For TCRbeta analysis, collaborator samples were shipped as frozen whole blood, as isolated PBMCs, or as DNA extracted from either sample type. TCRbeta CDR3 regions were amplified from genomic DNA using the immunoSEQ Assay, a bias-controlled multiplex PCR. In the paper's pipeline: The number of nucleated cells in each sample was estimated by amplification of reference gene primers within the assay. To quantify the absolute abundance of each unique TCRbeta CDR3 rearrangement, sequence reads were collapsed and filtered. For each sample, productive Simpson clonality was calculated as the square root of Simpson's diversity index across productive rearrangements. This is the immuneACCESS table as TCRdb keeps it, with only in-frame sequences that have V and J called. A part of the clones is gone; compared with another copy, unresolved V genes explain less than half, and the rest is unexplained. For V, J and clone size, that table is used; D and trimming come from the DNA. This sample lists over 250,000 clones; 85% were detected once. The leading ten clones occupy 4.5% to 6% of the sample.

Summary of the overall study and its limitations: The amount of clinical and demographic metadata varied by source and participant and was provided uncurated.

Turning to this clone: Its antigen specificity is not known. Base quality data are lacking; no much larger clone is found one base away.

The TCR was taken from a man aged 45-60 years with active or convalescent COVID-19. Input material: peripheral blood.

The CDR3 region reads CASSLGGGPETQYF. The nucleotide sequence is TGCGCCAGCAGCTTGGGAGGGGGCCCAGAGACCCAGTACTTC. This receptor chain uses TRBV5-1 and TRBJ2-5, with 7 middle bases fitting TRBD1. V lost 0 bases and J lost 4 bases, and the count of bases not matched to a germline gene is 3. The CDR3 holds 14 amino acids from the cysteine to the phenylalanine. Kept here is only the CDR3 DNA, which spans 42 bases and is read in frame from base 1. CDR1 and CDR2 were assigned from the germline V gene as SGHRS and YFSETQ.